The 27 T cell receptor beta chains below were found in one sample sequenced in a study of Ad26.COV2.S vaccination and SARS-CoV-2 variants. Regarding treatment: some 19 received Ad26.COV2.S at low or high dose, single or two shots; a few received placebo; per-sample allocation not given. Samples were taken on day 63 after the first vaccine or placebo injection. Method: immunoSEQ multiplex PCR; TCRdb's copy keeps in-frame clones and lacks some. The data contain 350,000 to 500,000 clones, approximately 90% of them seen just once; the ten biggest clones take up about 3.5%. This specimen consisted of peripheral blood, obtained in a trial of Ad26.COV2.S vaccine versus placebo. These receptors were taken from a person between 18 and 59 years old who received the Ad26.COV2.S COVID-19 vaccine or a placebo.

The rearrangement joins TRBV4-3 to TRBJ2-1; D not certain. The CDR3 is made up of 15 amino acids. Germline V gene data show CDR1 as LGHNA and CDR2 as YSLEER. V was cut by 1 base and J by 12 bases, with 19 bases left in between. The CDR3, as DNA: TGCGCCAGCAGCCAAGTATTCCCCGACATCCGCGTGCAGTTCTTC. This translates into CASSQVFPDIRVQFF.

The chain couples TRBV6-8 to TRBJ2-7, with D possibly matching TRBD2 (6 bases). Trimming left V 8 bases short and J 3 bases short, with 20 bases between. CDR3 length: 15 residues. Germline CDR1 reads MNHGY; CDR2 reads SAAAGT. This CDR3 reads CASEFRRETYYEQYF. The CDR3 nucleotides are TGTGCCAGCGAGTTCAGACGGGAGACCTACTACGAGCAGTACTTC.

The chain couples TRBV4-1 to TRBJ2-4; maybe TRBD1 (6 bases). Trimming pared 1 base from V and 3 bases from J, leaving 13 bases between. The CDR3 covers 16 residues. Germline CDR1 MGHRA, CDR2 YSYEKL. The CDR3 spells CASSQVVDRFKNIQYF. In DNA, the CDR3 is TGCGCCAGCAGCCAAGTGGTAGACAGGTTCAAAAACATTCAGTACTTC.

The sample holds one count of this clone. This chain connects TRBV7-6 to TRBJ2-7, with 8 bases that match TRBD1. V gave up 3 bases and J gave up 0 bases; unmatched junction bases: 4. The CDR3 spans 15 residues. Germline V gene lookup returns CDR1 SGHVS and CDR2 FNYEAQ. For the CDR3, the DNA is TGTGCCAGCAGCTTGACAGGGGAGAGCTCCTACGAGCAGTACTTC. Protein product: CASSLTGESSYEQYF.

The rearrangement joins TRBV10-3 to TRBJ1-5; D is possibly TRBD1 (6 bases). Trimming left V 3 bases short and J 4 bases short, with 10 bases between. The CDR3 is 14 amino acids. Per the germline V gene, CDR1 is ENHRY and CDR2 is SYGVKD. This CDR3 is CAISDAGENQPQHF. As DNA, the CDR3 is TGTGCCATCAGTGACGCAGGGGAGAATCAGCCCCAGCATTTT.

The chain links TRBV6-2 or TRBV6-3 to TRBJ2-7; 9 bases agree with TRBD1. Germline CDR1 and CDR2: MNHEY and SVGEGT. The CDR3 length is 12 residues. The V gene end was trimmed by 5 bases and the J gene end by 5 bases; junction bases not matched to a gene: 1. The CDR3 protein is CASSRDRDEQYF. In DNA form, the CDR3 reads TGTGCCAGCAGTCGGGACAGGGACGAGCAGTACTTC.

The chain uses TRBV4-3 and TRBJ2-3, with 13 bases identical to TRBD2. Trimming removed 0 bases from V and 6 bases from J; junction bases left unmatched: 6. The CDR3 sequence is 17 residues long. Per the germline V gene, CDR1 is LGHNA and CDR2 is YSLEER. The CDR3 protein is CASSQELLAGGSDTQYF. CDR3 DNA sequence: TGCGCCAGCAGCCAAGAACTACTAGCGGGGGGGAGTGATACGCAGTATTTT.

The chain combines TRBV7-9 with TRBJ1-2; D call uncertain. Germline values: CDR1 SEHNR, CDR2 FQNEAQ (reference sequence). The V gene lost 1 base and the J gene lost 7 bases, with 13 bases spanning the gap. This CDR3 comprises 14 residues. The CDR3 is CASSLDGNLGGYTF. CDR3 in DNA: TGTGCCAGCAGCTTAGATGGGAATCTCGGTGGCTACACCTTC. Supplemented by reference TRBV7-9 and TRBJ1-2, the full variable domain reads DTGVSQNPRHKITKRGQNVTFRCDPISEHNRLYWYRQTLGQGPEFLTYFQNEAQLEKSRLLSDRFSAERPKGSFSTLEIQRTEQGDSAMYLCASSLDGNLGGYTFGSGTRLTVV.

The J gene is TRBJ2-3, the V gene TRBV27; TRBD2 agrees at 7 bases. V lost 5 bases and J lost 3; bases outside the gene matches: 14. Germline CDR1 is MNHEY and CDR2 is SMNVEV (reference sequence). CDR3 size: 17 residues. The CDR3 here is CASSARRGRLRTDTQYF. The CDR3 DNA sequence: TGTGCCAGCAGTGCACGGCGGGGGAGGTTAAGAACAGATACGCAGTATTTT.

The V call is TRBV7-9, the J call TRBJ1-5; 7 nucleotides align to TRBD1. The CDR3 extends over 14 amino acids. Losses at the gene ends were 4 bases for V and 7 bases for J; bases not matched to a gene: 7. Per germline, CDR1 SEHNR and CDR2 FQNEAQ (reference sequence). The CDR3 reads CASSSDRVRQPQHF. CDR3 DNA: TGTGCCAGCAGCTCTGACAGGGTGCGGCAGCCCCAGCATTTT.

The chain has TRBV10-1 and TRBJ2-1; perhaps TRBD2 as D (5 bases). V was trimmed by 8 bases and J by 0 bases, leaving 11 bases between them. CDR3 size: 14 residues. Germline V CDR1 and CDR2: WNHNN, SYGVQD (reference sequence). In nucleotides, the CDR3 is TGCGCCAGCTCGGGAAGAGACTCCTACAATGAGCAGTTCTTC. It translates to CASSGRDSYNEQFF.

The J gene is TRBJ1-6, the V gene TRBV7-2; 9 bases align to TRBD1. The V segment lost 5 bases and the J segment 9 bases; nucleotides outside the gene matches: 5. CDR1 and CDR2 from the germline V gene are SGHTA and FQGNSA. This CDR3 has 14 amino acids. Written as DNA, the CDR3 is TGTGCCAGCAGCATTGGGACAGGGAGTTCACCCCTCCACTTT. This codes for CASSIGTGSSPLHF. The variable domain in full, completed from reference TRBV7-2 and TRBJ1-6, reads GAGVSQSPSNKVTEKGKDVELRCDPISGHTALYWYRQSLGQGLEFLIYFQGNSAPDKSGLPSDRFSAERTGGSVSTLTIQRTQQEDSAVYLCASSIGTGSSPLHFGNGTRLTVT.

The CDR3 reads CASSYSQGYEQYF. The CDR3 nucleotides read TGTGCCAGCAGTTATTCACAGGGCTACGAGCAGTACTTC. The chain has TRBV27 and TRBJ2-7, with D perhaps matching TRBD1 (6 bases). The V end lost 4 bases, the J end lost 3 bases, and 10 bases lay between the germline ends. This CDR3 is built from 13 residues. The germline gives CDR1 MNHEY, CDR2 SMNVEV (reference sequence).

The chain joins TRBV20-1 to TRBJ2-5, with unresolved D. V lost 3 bases and J 2 bases, leaving 13 bases between the germline ends. Germline loops: CDR1 DFQATT, CDR2 SNEGSKA (reference sequence). This CDR3 is built from 14 residues. The CDR3 DNA follows: TGCAGTGCTAGTGCTCTTCCCCCGCAAGAGACCCAGTACTTC. It yields the protein CSASALPPQETQYF.

The chain joins TRBV7-8 to TRBJ2-5, with D perhaps matching TRBD2 (5 bases). Trimming stripped 1 base from V and 1 base from J, with 16 bases between. This CDR3 comprises 17 residues. Germline V CDR1 and CDR2: SGHVS, FQNEAQ. The DNA for the CDR3 is TGTGCCAGCAGCTTAGTACCCCCAGGACTGACCCAAGAGACCCAGTACTTC. It encodes CASSLVPPGLTQETQYF.

The chain carries TRBV19 and TRBJ1-1; D is unclear. The V and J ends lost 7 bases and 2 bases respectively, with 11 bases between them. There are 13 residues in the CDR3. Germline CDR1 reads LNHDA; CDR2 reads SQIVND (reference sequence). The CDR3 nucleotides read TGTGCCAGTACCCCGATGTCTAACACTGAAGCTTTCTTT. It encodes CASTPMSNTEAFF.

The chain is built from TRBV7-9 and TRBJ1-1; D gene uncertain. CDR3 length equals 13 residues. Germline loops: CDR1 SEHNR, CDR2 FQNEAQ (reference sequence). Trimming stripped 0 bases from V and 8 bases from J, with 10 bases between. This CDR3 reads CASSLANKAEAFF. CDR3 DNA sequence: TGTGCCAGCAGCTTAGCAAACAAGGCAGAAGCTTTCTTT.

V gene TRBV11-2 combines with J gene TRBJ1-2; possible D gene TRBD1, 6 bases. V was pared by 5 bases and J by 7 bases, with 14 bases between. This CDR3 is built from 13 residues. The germline CDR1 and CDR2 sequences are SGHAT and FQNNGV. The CDR3 DNA sequence: TGTGCCAGCAGCCGTACAGGGTCAGGTGGCTACACCTTC. It is translated as CASSRTGSGGYTF.

V and J are TRBV11-2 and TRBJ2-5; 14 nucleotides line up with TRBD2. CDR1 and CDR2 from the germline V gene are SGHAT and FQNNGV. The CDR3 spans 17 residues. Trimming at V came to 5 bases and at J to 4 bases, leaving 9 bases not matched to a gene. The CDR3: CASSNRLAGGPGETQYF. The CDR3 DNA sequence: TGTGCCAGCAGCAACCGACTAGCGGGGGGGCCGGGAGAGACCCAGTACTTC.

This clone came up a few times. This chain links TRBV25-1 with TRBJ1-6; D is perhaps TRBD1 (5 bases). This CDR3 has 13 amino acids. Per the germline V gene, CDR1 is MGHDK and CDR2 is SYGVNS. Trimming took off 7 bases at V and 9 bases at J, with 13 bases between the two ends. CDR3 loop: CASNPGGVSPLHF. In DNA form, the CDR3 reads TGTGCCAGCAACCCTGGGGGAGTTTCACCCCTCCACTTT.

This chain uses TRBV6-6 with TRBJ1-2; D possibly corresponds to TRBD1 (6 bases). V was clipped by 11 bases and J by 8 bases, with 15 bases between them. The CDR3 runs to 11 residues. The germline CDR1 and CDR2 sequences are MNHNY and SVGAGI (reference sequence). As DNA, the CDR3 is TGTGCCGATAGGAAGGGGGGAGGCTACACCTTC. Amino acid sequence: CADRKGGGYTF.

The rearrangement uses TRBV5-8 and TRBJ2-2; TRBD1 is a possible D gene (6 bases). Germline V gene sequence: CDR1 SGHTS, CDR2 YDEGEE. Trimming took off 4 bases at V and 5 bases at J, with 9 bases between the two ends. The CDR3 runs to 13 residues. In DNA, the CDR3 is TGTGCCAGCAGCGGGGGCTGGACCGGGGAGCTGTTTTTT. It codes for CASSGGWTGELFF.

The V call is TRBV11-2, the J call TRBJ1-5; 9 bases line up with TRBD1. The CDR3 is 15 amino acids. V lost 5 bases to trimming and J lost 6 bases; unmatched junction nucleotides: 8. From germline, CDR1 is SGHAT and CDR2 FQNNGV. The CDR3 DNA reads TGTGCCAGCAGCCCGACAGGGGGAAGGAGTCAGCCCCAGCATTTT. Translating it yields CASSPTGGRSQPQHF.

This chain uses TRBV3-1 (or the pseudogene TRBV3-2) with TRBJ1-2, with a weak D call TRBD1 (6 bases). Trimming cost V 0 bases and J 7 bases, with 15 bases left between them. The CDR3 has 15 residues. Germline CDR1 LGHDT, CDR2 YNNKEL (reference sequence). The CDR3 nucleotides are TGTGCCAGCAGCCAAGATTGGGGGCAACCACCTGGCTACACCTTC. This encodes CASSQDWGQPPGYTF.

The J gene is TRBJ2-3, the V gene TRBV9; 8 nucleotides line up with TRBD2. Germline lookup yields CDR1 SGDLS and CDR2 YYNGEE. Trimming cost V 4 bases and J 6 bases; bases outside gene matches: 13. The CDR3 has 16 amino acids. The CDR3: CASSTHRGGPFDTQYF. For the CDR3, the DNA is TGTGCCAGCAGCACCCACCGGGGGGGGCCGTTTGATACGCAGTATTTT.

The chain has TRBV6-2 or TRBV6-3 and TRBJ1-5, with D possibly being TRBD1 (5 bases). Germline V gene sequence: CDR1 MNHEY, CDR2 SVGEGT. V was trimmed by 4 bases and J by 9 bases, leaving 19 bases between them. There are 15 residues in the CDR3. CDR3 in DNA: TGTGCCAGCAGTTGGGACGTGGGTCTCGGGTGGCCCCAGCATTTT. This gives the protein CASSWDVGLGWPQHF.

This clone appeared a single time. The CDR3 sequence is CAWSVALPFQPQHF. The CDR3 DNA reads TGTGCCTGGAGTGTGGCCTTGCCGTTTCAGCCCCAGCATTTT. The rearrangement joins TRBV30 to TRBJ1-5; D not resolved. Trimming cost V 0 bases and J 6 bases, with 12 bases left between them. The germline CDR1 and CDR2 sequences are GTSNPN and SVGIG (reference sequence). The CDR3 length is 14 residues.